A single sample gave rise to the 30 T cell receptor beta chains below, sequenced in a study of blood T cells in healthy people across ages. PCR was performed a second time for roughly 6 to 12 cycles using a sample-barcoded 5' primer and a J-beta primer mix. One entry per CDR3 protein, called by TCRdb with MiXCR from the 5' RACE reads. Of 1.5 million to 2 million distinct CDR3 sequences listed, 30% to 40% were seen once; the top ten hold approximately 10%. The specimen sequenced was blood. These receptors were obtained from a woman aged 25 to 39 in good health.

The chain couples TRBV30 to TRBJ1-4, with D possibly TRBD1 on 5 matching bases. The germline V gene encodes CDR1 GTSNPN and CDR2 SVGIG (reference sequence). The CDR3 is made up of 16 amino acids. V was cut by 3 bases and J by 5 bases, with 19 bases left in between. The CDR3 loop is CAWSPQTARGNEKLFF. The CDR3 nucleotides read TGTGCCTGGAGCCCTCAGACGGCTCGGGGCAATGAAAAACTGTTTTTT.

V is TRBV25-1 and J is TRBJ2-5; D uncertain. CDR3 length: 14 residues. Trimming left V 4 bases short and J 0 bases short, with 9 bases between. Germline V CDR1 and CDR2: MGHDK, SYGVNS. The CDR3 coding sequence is TGTGCCAGCAGTGCCCGGAACTACCAAGAGACCCAGTACTTC. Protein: CASSARNYQETQYF. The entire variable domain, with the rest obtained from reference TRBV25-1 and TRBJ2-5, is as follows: EADIYQTPRYLVIGTGKKITLECSQTMGHDKMYWYQQDPGMELHLIHYSYGVNSTEKGDLSSESTVSRIRTEHFPLTLESARPSHTSQYLCASSARNYQETQYFGPGTRLLVL.

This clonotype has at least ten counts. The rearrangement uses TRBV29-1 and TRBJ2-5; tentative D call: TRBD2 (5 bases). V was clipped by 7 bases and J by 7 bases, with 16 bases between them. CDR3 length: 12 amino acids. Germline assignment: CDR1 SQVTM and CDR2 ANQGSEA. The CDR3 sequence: CSADLLSGTQYF. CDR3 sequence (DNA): TGCAGCGCAGACCTCCTGAGCGGGACCCAGTACTTC.

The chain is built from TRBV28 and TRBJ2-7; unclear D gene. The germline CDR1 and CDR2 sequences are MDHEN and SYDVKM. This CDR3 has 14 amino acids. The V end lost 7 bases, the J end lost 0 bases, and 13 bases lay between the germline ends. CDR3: CASNSPGVSYEQYF. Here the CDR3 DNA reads TGTGCCAGCAACTCCCCCGGAGTCTCCTACGAGCAGTACTTC.

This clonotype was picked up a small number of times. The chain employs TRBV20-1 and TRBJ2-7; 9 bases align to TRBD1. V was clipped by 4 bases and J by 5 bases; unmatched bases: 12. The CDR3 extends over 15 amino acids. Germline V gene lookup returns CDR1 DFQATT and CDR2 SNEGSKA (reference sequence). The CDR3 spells CSAKNPGQGANEQYF. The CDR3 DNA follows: TGCAGTGCTAAGAACCCGGGACAGGGCGCCAACGAGCAGTACTTC.

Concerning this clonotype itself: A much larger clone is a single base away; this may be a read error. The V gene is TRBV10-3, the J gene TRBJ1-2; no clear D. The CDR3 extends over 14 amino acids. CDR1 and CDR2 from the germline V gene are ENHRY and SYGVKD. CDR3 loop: CAISETGPNYDYTF. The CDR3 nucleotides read TGTGCCATCAGTGAGACCGGGCCTAACTATGACTACACCTTC.

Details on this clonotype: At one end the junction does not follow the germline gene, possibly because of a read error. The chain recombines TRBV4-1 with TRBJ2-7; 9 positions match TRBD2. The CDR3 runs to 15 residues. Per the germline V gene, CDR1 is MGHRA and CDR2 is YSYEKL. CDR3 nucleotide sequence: TGCACCAGCAGTCCAATACTAGCGGGCCCCTACGAGCAGTACTTC. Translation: CTSSPILAGPYEQYF.

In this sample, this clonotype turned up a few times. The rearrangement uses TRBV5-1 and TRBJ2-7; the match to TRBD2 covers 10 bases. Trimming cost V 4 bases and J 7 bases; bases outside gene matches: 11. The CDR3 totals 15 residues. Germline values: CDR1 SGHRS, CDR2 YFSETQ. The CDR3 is CASSVAGLAPREQYF. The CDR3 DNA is TGCGCCAGCAGCGTAGCGGGACTAGCGCCTAGGGAGCAGTACTTC. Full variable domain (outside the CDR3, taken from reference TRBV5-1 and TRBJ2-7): KAGVTQTPRYLIKTRGQQVTLSCSPISGHRSVSWYQQTPGQGLQFLFEYFSETQRNKGNFPGRFSGRQFSNSRSEMNVSTLELGDSALYLCASSVAGLAPREQYFGPGTRLTVT.

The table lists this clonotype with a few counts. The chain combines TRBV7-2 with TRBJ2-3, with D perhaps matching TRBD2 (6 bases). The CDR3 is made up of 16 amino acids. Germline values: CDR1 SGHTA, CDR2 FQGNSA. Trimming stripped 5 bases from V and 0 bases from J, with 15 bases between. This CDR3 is CASSPLGGASTDTQYF. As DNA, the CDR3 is TGTGCCAGCAGCCCCCTCGGGGGAGCTAGCACAGATACGCAGTATTTT.

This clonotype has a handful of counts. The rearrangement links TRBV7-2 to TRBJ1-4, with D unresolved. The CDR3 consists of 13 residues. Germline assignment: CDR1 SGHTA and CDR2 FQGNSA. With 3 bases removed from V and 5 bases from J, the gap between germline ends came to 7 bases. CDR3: CASSFSRNEKLFF. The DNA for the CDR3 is TGTGCCAGCAGCTTTTCCAGGAATGAAAAACTGTTTTTT.

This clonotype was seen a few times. The CDR3 DNA follows: TGTGCCAGCAGCGTAAGCCCGATTACAGGGATCGAGCAGTACTTC. Translated: CASSVSPITGIEQYF. V is TRBV9 and J is TRBJ2-7, with TRBD1 as a possible D gene (6 bases). The germline V and J ends were trimmed by 1 base and 6 bases, with 17 bases remaining between them. The CDR3 spans 15 residues. Germline lookup yields CDR1 SGDLS and CDR2 YYNGEE.

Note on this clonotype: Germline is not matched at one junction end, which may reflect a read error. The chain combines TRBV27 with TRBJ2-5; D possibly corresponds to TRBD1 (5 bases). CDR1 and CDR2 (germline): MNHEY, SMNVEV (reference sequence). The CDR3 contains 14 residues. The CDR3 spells CAGRAAGSQETQYF. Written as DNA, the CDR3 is TGTGCCGGCAGAGCCGCAGGGTCCCAAGAGACCCAGTACTTC.

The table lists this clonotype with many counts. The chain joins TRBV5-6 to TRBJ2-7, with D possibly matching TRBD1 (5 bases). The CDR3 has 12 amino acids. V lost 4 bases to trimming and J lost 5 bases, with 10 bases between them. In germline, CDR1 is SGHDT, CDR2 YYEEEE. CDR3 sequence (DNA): TGTGCCAGCAGCACGCAGGGTCACGAGCAGTACTTC. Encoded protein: CASSTQGHEQYF.

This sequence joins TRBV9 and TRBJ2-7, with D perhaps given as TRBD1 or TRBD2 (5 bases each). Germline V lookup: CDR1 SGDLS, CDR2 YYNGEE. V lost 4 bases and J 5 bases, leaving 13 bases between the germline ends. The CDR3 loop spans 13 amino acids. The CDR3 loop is CASSPGTTNEQYF. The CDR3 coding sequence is TGTGCCAGCAGCCCCGGGACGACTAACGAGCAGTACTTC.

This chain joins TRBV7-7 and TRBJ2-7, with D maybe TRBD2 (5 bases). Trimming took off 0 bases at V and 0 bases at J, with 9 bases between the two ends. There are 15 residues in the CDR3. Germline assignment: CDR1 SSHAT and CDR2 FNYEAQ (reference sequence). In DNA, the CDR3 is TGTGCCAGCAGCTTAGCGACGGGGAGCTCCTACGAGCAGTACTTC. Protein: CASSLATGSSYEQYF.

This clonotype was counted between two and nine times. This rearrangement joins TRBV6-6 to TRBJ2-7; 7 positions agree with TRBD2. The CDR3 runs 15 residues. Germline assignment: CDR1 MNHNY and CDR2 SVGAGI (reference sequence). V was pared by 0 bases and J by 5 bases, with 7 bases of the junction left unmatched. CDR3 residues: CASSYSKGEGDEQYF. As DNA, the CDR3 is TGTGCCAGCAGTTACTCGAAAGGGGAGGGCGACGAGCAGTACTTC.

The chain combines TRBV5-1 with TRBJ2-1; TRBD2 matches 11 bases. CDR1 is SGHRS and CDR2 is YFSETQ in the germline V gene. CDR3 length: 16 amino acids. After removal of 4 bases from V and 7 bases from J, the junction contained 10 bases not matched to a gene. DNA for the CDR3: TGCGCCAGCAGCCCCGTTAGCGGGAGGGCCGGGAATGAGCAGTTCTTC. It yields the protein CASSPVSGRAGNEQFF.

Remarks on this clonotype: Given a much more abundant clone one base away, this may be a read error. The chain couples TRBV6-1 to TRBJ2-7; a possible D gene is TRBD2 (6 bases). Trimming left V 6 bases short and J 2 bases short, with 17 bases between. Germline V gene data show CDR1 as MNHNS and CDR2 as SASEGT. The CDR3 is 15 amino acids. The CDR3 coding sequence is TGTGCCAGCAGCACCTGGACGCGGGAAACCTACGAGCAGTACTTC. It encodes CASSTWTRETYEQYF.

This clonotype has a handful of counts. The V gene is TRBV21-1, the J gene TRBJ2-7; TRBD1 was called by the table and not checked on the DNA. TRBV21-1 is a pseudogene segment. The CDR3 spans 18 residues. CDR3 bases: TGTGCCAGCAGCAAAGCCTCGTTTCGGGGCAGGTCGTCCTACGAGCAGTACTTC. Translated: CASSKASFRGRSSYEQYF.

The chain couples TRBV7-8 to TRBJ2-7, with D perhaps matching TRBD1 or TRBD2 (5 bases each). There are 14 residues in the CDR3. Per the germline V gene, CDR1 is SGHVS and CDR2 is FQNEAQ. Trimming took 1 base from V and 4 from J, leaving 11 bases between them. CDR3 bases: TGTGCCAGCAGCTTAGTCGGGGCTCCGTACGAGCAGTACTTC. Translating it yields CASSLVGAPYEQYF.

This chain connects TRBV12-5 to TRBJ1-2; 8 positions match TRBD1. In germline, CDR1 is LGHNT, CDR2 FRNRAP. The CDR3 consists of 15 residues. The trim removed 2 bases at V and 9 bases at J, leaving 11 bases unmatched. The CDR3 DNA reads TGTGCTAGTGGTTTGCCTAGAGGACAGGGCAGGAGCTACACCTTC. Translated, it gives CASGLPRGQGRSYTF.

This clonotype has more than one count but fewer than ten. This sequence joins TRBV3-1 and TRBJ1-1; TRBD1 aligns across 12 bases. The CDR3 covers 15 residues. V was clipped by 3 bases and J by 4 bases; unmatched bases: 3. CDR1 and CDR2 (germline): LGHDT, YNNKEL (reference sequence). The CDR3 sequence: CASSQGQGARTEAFF. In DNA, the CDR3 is TGTGCCAGCAGCCAGGGACAGGGGGCTCGCACTGAAGCTTTCTTT.

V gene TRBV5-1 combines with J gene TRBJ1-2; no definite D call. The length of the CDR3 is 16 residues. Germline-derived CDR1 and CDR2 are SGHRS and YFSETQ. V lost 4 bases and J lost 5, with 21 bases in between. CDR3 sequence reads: CASSLEEGAPLYGYTF. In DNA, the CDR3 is TGCGCCAGCAGCCTGGAGGAGGGCGCACCCCTATATGGCTACACCTTC.

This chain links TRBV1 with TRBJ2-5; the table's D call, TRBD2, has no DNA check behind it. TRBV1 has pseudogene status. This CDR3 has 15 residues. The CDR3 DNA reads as TGCACCAGCAAGGTACTAGCGGGGGGAAATAAGGAGCAGTACTTC. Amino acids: CTSKVLAGGNKEQYF.

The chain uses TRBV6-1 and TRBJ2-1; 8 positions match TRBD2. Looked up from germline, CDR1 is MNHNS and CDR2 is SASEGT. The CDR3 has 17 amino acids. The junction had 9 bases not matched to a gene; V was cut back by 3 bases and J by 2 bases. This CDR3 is CASSDPAGVPTYNEQFF. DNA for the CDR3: TGTGCCAGCAGTGACCCAGCGGGGGTTCCAACCTACAATGAGCAGTTCTTC.

CDR3 amino acids: CASSKHRVANEKLFF. The CDR3, as DNA: TGTGCCAGCAGCAAGCACAGGGTTGCTAATGAAAAACTGTTTTTT. The chain couples TRBV7-9 to TRBJ1-4; possibly TRBD1 for D (6 bases). Trimming removed 5 bases at V and 3 bases at J, with 13 bases between. There are 15 residues in the CDR3. Germline CDR1 and CDR2: SEHNR and FQNEAQ (reference sequence). Combining the CDR3 with reference TRBV7-9 and TRBJ1-4 gives the whole variable domain DTGVSQNPRHKITKRGQNVTFRCDPISEHNRLYWYRQTLGQGPEFLTYFQNEAQLEKSRLLSDRFSAERPKGSFSTLEIQRTEQGDSAMYLCASSKHRVANEKLFFGSGTQLSVL.

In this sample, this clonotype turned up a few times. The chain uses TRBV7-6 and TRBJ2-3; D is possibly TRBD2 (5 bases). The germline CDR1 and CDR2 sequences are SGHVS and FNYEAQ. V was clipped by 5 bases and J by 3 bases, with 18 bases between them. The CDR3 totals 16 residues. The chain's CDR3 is CASSAGTHTSTDTQYF. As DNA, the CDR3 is TGTGCCAGCAGCGCTGGCACTCATACTAGTACAGATACGCAGTATTTT.

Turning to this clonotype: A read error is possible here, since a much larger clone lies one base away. The CDR3 DNA follows: TGCAGCGTTGAAAGTAGGGACTCCCTACCCTGCGAGCAGTACTTC. Translated, it gives CSVESRDSLPCEQYF. V and J are TRBV29-1 and TRBJ2-7, with a possible D match to TRBD2 (6 bases). Trimming stripped 2 bases from V and 6 bases from J, with 20 bases between. Germline CDR1 SQVTM, CDR2 ANQGSEA. The CDR3 sequence is 15 residues long.

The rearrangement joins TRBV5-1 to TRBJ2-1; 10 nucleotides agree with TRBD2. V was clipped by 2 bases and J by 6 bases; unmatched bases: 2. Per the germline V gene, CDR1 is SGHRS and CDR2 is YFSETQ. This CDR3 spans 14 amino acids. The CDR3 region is CASSFRTSGNEQFF. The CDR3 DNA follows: TGCGCCAGCAGCTTCAGGACTAGCGGCAATGAGCAGTTCTTC.

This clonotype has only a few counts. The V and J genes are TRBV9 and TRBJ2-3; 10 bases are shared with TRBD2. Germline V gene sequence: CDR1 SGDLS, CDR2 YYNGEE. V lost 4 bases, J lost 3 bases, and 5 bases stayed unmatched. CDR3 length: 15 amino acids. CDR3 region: CASSPSGSDTDTQYF. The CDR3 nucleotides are TGTGCCAGCAGCCCTAGCGGGAGTGATACAGATACGCAGTATTTT.